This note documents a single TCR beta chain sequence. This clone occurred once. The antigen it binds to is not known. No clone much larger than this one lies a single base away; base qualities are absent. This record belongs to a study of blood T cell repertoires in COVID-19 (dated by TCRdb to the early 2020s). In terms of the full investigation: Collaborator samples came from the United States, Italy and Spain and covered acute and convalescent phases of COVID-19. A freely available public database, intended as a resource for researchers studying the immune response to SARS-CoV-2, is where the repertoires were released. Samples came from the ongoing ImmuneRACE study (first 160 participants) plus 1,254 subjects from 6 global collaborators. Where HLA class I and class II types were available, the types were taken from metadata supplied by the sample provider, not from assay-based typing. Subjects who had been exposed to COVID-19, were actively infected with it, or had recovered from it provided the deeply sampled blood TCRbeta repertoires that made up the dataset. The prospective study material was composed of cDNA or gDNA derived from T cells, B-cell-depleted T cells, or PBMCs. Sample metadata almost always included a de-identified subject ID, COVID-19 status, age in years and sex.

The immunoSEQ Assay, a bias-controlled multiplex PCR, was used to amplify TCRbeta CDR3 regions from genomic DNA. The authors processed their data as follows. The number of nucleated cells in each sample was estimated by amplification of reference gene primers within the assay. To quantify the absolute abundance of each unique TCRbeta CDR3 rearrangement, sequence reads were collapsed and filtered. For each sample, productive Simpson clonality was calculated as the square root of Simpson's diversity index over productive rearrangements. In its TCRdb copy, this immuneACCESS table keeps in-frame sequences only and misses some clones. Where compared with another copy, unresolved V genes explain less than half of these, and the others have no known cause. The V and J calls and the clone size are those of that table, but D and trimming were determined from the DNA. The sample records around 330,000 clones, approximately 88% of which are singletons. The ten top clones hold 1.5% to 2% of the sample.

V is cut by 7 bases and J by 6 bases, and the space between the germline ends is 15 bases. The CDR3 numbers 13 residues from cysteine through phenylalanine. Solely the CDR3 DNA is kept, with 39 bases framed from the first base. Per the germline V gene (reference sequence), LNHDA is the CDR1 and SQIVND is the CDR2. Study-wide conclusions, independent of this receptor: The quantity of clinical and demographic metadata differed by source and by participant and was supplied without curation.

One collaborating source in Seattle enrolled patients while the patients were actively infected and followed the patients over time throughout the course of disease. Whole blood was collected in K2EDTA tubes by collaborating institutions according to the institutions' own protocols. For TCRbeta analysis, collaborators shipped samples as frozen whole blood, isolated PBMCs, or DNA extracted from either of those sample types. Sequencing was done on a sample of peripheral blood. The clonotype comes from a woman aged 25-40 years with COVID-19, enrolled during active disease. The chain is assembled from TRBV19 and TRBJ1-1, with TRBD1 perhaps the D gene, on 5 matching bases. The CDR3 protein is CASTTPGLPEAFF. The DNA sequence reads TGTGCCAGTACCACTCCAGGGTTGCCTGAAGCTTTCTTT.